This TCR beta chain was recorded in a study of blood T cell repertoires in COVID-19. As for the study in general: The United States, Italy and Spain supplied acute and convalescent COVID-19 samples. T cells, B-cell-depleted T cells, or PBMCs provided the cDNA or gDNA that served as material.

The CDR3 runs to 10 residues. CDR1 and CDR2 from the germline V gene are DFQATT and SNEGSKA (reference sequence). Trimming pared 5 bases from V and 7 bases from J, leaving 6 bases between. In the source study's methods: The authors estimated nucleated cell counts from reference gene primer amplification. Assay used: immunoSEQ multiplex PCR; TCRdb lists only in-frame clones, some missing. V and J calls and clone size follow that table, whereas D and trimming were derived from the DNA. The sample has about 120,000 clones, more than 75% seen once. V usage is TRBV20-1 and J usage is TRBJ1-3; the D is unclear. The TCR originated in a woman in her 70s with acute or convalescent COVID-19. The sample taken for sequencing was peripheral blood. CDR3 sequence (DNA): TGCAGTGCTTCGGTGAACACCATATATTTT. Translating it yields CSASVNTIYF.